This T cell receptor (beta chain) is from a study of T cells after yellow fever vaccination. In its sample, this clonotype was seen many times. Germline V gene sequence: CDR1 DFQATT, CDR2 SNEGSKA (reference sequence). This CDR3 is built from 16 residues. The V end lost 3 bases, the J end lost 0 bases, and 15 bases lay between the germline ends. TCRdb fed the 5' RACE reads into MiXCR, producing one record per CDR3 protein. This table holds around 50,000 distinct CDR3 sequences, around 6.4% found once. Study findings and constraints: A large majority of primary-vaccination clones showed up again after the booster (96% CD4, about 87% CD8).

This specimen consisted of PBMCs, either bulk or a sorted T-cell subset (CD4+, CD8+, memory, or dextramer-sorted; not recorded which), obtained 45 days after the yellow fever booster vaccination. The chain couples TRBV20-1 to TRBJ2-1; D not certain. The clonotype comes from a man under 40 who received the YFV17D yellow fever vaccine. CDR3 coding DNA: TGCAGTGCTAGGCCAATGCCTCTGAACTCCTACAATGAGCAGTTCTTC. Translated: CSARPMPLNSYNEQFF.